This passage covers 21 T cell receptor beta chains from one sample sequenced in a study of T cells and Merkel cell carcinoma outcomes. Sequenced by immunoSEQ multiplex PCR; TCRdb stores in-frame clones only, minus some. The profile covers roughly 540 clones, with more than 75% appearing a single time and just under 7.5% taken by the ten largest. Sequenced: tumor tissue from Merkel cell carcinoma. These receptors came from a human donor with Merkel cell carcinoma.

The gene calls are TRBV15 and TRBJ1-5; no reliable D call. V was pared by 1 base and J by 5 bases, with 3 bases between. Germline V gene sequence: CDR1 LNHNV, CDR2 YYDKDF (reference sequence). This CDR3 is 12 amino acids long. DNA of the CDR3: TGTGCCACCAGCAGAGGGGATCAGCCCCAGCATTTT. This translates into CATSRGDQPQHF.

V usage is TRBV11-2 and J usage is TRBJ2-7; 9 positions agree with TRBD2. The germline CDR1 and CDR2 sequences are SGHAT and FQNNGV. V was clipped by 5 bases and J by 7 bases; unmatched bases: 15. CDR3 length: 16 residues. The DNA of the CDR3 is TGTGCCAGCAGCCCGCTTAAAGGCGGGAGGGCGAGGGAGCAGTACTTC. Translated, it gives CASSPLKGGRAREQYF. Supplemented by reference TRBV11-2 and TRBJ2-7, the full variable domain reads EAGVAQSPRYKIIEKRQSVAFWCNPISGHATLYWYQQILGQGPKLLIQFQNNGVVDDSQLPKDRFSAERLKGVDSTLKIQPAKLEDSAVYLCASSPLKGGRAREQYFGPGTRLTVT.

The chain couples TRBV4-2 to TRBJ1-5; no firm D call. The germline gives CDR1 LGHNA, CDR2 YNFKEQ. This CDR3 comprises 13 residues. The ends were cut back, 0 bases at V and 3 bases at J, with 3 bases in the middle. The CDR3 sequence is CASSQDDNQPQHF. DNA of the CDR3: TGTGCCAGCAGCCAAGATGACAATCAGCCCCAGCATTTT.

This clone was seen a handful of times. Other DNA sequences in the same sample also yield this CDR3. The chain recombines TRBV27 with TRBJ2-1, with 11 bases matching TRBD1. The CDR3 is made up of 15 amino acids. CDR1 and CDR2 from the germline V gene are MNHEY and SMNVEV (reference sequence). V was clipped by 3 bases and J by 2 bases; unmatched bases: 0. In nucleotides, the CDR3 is TGTGCCAGCAGTTTGGGACAGGGGGCCTACAATGAGCAGTTCTTC. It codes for CASSLGQGAYNEQFF.

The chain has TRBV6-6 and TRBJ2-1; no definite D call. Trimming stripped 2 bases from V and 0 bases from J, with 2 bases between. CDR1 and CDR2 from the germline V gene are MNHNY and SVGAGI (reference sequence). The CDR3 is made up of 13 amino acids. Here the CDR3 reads CASSYSSYNEQFF. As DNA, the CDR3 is TGTGCCAGCAGTTACAGCTCCTACAATGAGCAGTTCTTC.

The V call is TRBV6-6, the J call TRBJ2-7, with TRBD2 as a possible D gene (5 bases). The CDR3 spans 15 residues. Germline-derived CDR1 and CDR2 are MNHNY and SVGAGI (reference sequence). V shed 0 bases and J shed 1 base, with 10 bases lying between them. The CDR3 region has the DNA TGTGCCAGCAGTTACTCCGGAGCGGAGTCCTACGAGCAGTACTTC. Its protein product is CASSYSGAESYEQYF.

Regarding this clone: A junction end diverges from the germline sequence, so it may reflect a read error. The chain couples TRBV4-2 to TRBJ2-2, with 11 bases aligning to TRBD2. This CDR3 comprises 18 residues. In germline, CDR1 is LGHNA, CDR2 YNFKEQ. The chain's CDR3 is CASSQENLAGGRFGELFF. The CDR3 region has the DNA TGTGCCAGCAGCCAAGAGAACTTAGCGGGGGGGCGGTTCGGGGAACTGTTTTTT.

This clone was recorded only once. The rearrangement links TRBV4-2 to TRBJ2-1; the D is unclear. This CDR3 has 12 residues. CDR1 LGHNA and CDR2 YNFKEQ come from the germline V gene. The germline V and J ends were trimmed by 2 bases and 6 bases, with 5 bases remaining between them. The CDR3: CASSQSSNEQFF. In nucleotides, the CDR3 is TGTGCCAGCAGCCAATCGAGCAATGAGCAGTTCTTC.

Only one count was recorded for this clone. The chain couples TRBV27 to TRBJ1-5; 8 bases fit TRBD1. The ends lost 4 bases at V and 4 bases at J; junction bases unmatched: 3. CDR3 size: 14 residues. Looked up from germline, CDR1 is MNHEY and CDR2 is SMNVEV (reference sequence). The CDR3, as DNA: TGTGCCAGCAGTTCGGACAGGGCAAATCAGCCCCAGCATTTT. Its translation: CASSSDRANQPQHF.

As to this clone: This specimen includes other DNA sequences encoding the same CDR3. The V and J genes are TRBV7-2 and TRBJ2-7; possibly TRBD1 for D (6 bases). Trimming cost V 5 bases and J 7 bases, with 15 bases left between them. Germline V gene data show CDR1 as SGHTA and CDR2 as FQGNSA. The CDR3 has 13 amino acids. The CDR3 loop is CASSERGKEEQYF. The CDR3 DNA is TGTGCCAGCAGCGAGAGGGGGAAGGAGGAGCAGTACTTC.

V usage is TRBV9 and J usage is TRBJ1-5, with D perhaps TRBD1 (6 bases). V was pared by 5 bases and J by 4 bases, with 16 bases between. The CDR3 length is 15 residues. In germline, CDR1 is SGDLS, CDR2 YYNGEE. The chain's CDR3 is CASSKGGADNQPQHF. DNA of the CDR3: TGTGCCAGCAGTAAGGGGGGGGCCGATAATCAGCCCCAGCATTTT. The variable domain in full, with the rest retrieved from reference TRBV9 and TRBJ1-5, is DSGVTQTPKHLITATGQRVTLRCSPRSGDLSVYWYQQSLDQGLQFLIQYYNGEERAKGNILERFSAQQFPDLHSELNLSSLELGDSALYFCASSKGGADNQPQHFGDGTRLSIL.

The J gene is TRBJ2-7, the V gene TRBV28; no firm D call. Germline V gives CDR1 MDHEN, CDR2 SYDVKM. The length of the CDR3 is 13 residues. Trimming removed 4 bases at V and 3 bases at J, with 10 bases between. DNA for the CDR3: TGTGCCAGCAGTTCGACTTCTTACTACGAGCAGTACTTC. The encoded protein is CASSSTSYYEQYF. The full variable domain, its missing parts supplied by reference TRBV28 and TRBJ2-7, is DVKVTQSSRYLVKRTGEKVFLECVQDMDHENMFWYRQDPGLGLRLIYFSYDVKMKEKGDIPEGYSVSREKKERFSLILESASTNQTSMYLCASSSTSYYEQYFGPGTRLTVT.

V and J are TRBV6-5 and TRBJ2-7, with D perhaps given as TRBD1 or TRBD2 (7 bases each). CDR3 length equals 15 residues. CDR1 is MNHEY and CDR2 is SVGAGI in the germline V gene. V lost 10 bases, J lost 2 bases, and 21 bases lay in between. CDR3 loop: CANNKLTGRAYEQYF. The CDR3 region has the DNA TGTGCCAACAACAAACTGACAGGGAGGGCCTACGAGCAGTACTTC.

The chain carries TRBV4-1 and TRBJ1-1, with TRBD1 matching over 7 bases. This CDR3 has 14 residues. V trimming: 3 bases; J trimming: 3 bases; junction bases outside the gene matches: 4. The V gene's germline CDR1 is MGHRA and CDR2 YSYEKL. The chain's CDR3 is CASSHRGSDTEAFF. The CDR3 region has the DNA TGCGCCAGCAGCCACAGGGGGTCAGACACTGAAGCTTTCTTT.

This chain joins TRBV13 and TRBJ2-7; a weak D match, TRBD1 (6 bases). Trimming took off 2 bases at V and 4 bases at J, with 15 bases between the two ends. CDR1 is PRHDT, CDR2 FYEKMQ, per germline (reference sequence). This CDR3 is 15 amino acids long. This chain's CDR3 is CASSLMAGVEYEQYF. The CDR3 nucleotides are TGTGCCAGCAGCTTAATGGCAGGGGTCGAATACGAGCAGTACTTC.

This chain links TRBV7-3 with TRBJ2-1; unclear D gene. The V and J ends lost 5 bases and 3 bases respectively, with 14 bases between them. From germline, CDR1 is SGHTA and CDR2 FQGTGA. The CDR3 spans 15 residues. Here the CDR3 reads CASSPSPGDYNEQFF. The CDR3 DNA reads TGTGCCAGCAGCCCCAGCCCAGGAGACTACAATGAGCAGTTCTTC.

The CDR3 sequence is CASSPPSGGSDTQYF. The DNA for the CDR3 is TGTGCCAGCTCACCACCGTCAGGGGGCTCAGATACGCAGTATTTT. V and J are TRBV18 and TRBJ2-3; TRBD1 matches 8 bases. V was pared by 0 bases and J by 4 bases, with 3 bases of the junction left unmatched. The germline CDR1 and CDR2 sequences are KGHSH and LQKENI. The CDR3 contains 15 residues.

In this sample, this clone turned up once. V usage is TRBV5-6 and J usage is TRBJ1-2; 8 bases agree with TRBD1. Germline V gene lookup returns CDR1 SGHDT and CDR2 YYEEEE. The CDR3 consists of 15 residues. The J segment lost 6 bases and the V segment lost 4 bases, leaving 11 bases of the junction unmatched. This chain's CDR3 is CASSRLGWDRNGYTF. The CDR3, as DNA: TGTGCCAGCAGCCGTCTCGGATGGGACAGGAATGGCTACACCTTC.

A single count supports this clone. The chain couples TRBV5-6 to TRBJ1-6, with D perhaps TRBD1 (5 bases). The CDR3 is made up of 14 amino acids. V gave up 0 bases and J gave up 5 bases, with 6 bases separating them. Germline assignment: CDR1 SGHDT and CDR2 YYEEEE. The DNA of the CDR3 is TGTGCCAGCAGCTTGGTAGGGGATAATTCACCCCTCCACTTT. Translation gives CASSLVGDNSPLHF. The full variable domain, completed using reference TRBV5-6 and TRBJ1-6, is DAGVTQSPTHLIKTRGQQVTLRCSPKSGHDTVSWYQQALGQGPQFIFQYYEEEERQRGNFPDRFSGHQFPNYSSELNVNALLLGDSALYLCASSLVGDNSPLHFGNGTRLTVT.

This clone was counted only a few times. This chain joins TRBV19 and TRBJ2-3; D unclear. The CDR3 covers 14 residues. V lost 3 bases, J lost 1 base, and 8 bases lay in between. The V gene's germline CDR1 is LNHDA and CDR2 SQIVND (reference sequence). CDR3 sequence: CASSIAWGTDTQYF. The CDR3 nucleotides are TGTGCCAGTAGTATTGCTTGGGGCACAGATACGCAGTATTTT.

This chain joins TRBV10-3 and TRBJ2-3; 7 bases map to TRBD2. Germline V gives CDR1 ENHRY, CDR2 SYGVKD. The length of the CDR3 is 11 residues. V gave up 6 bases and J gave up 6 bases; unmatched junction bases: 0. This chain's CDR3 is CAISGRDTQYF. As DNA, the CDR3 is TGTGCCATCAGCGGGAGGGATACGCAGTATTTT.